The clone carrying this T cell receptor beta chain was seen a few times. What it binds is not known. The sample originates from a study of CD8 T cell repertoires and HIV-1 epitope variants. The CDR3 has 16 residues. V gave up 1 base and J gave up 1 base; unmatched junction bases: 4. Germline values: CDR1 MDHEN, CDR2 SYDVKM. Method: immunoSEQ multiplex PCR; TCRdb's copy keeps in-frame clones and lacks some. Of 5,900 or so clones listed, approximately 60% were seen once; the top ten hold 45%. Sample: cultured CD8+ T cells derived from PBMCs. This TCR was recovered from a male donor with HIV. V usage is TRBV28 and J usage is TRBJ2-1; 7 nucleotides line up with TRBD1. The CDR3 nucleotides read TGTGCCAGCAGTTTATCACAGGGGATATCCTACAATGAGCAGTTCTTC. Translating it yields CASSLSQGISYNEQFF.